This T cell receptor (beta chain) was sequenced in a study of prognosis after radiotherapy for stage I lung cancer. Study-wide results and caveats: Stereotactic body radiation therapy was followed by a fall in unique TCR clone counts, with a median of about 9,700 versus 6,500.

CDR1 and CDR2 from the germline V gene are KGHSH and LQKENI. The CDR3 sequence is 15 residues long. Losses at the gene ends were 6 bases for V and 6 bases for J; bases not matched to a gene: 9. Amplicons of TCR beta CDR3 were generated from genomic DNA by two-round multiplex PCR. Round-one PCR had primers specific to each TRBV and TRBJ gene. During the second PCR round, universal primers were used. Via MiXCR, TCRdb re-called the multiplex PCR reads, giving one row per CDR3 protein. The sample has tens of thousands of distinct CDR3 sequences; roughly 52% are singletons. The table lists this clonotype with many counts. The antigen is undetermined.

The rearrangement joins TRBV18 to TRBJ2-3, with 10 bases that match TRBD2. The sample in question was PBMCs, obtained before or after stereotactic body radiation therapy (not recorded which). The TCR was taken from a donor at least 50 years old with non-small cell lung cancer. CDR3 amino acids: CASSSGLAGADTQYF. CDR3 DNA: TGTGCCAGCTCGTCCGGTCTAGCGGGAGCGGATACGCAGTATTTT.